The 20 T cell receptor beta chains below all came from one sample that was sequenced in a study of T cell repertoires in ileal Crohn's disease. Data came from immunoSEQ multiplex PCR; TCRdb stores just in-frame clones and leaves some out. The sample consists of tens of thousands of clones, approximately 78% of them appearing once. The sample was ileal tissue. Source of these receptors: an adult with Crohn's disease.

This chain joins TRBV9 and TRBJ2-5; possibly TRBD1 for D (6 bases). Trimming shortened V by 4 bases and J by 2 bases, and 15 bases separated the two germline ends. CDR1 is SGDLS and CDR2 is YYNGEE in the germline V gene. This CDR3 region has 15 residues. The CDR3 loop reads CASSPARGRQETQYF. CDR3 coding DNA: TGTGCCAGCAGCCCGGCCAGGGGCCGACAAGAGACCCAGTACTTC.

The V gene is TRBV27, the J gene TRBJ1-1; D may be TRBD1 (6 bases). CDR3 length: 13 amino acids. Germline lookup yields CDR1 MNHEY and CDR2 SMNVEV (reference sequence). The V end was cut by 3 bases, the J end by 3 bases, with 8 bases between. CDR3 DNA: TGTGCCAGCAGTTTGAAGGGGGACACTGAAGCTTTCTTT. Residues: CASSLKGDTEAFF.

This chain uses TRBV6-6 with TRBJ2-3, with 9 bases aligning to TRBD2. V was pared by 6 bases and J by 4 bases, with 11 bases of the junction left unmatched. The CDR3 length is 16 residues. Germline-derived CDR1 and CDR2 are MNHNY and SVGAGI (reference sequence). The CDR3 loop is CASRRLGGGASDTQYF. In nucleotides, the CDR3 is TGTGCCAGCAGGCGTCTCGGCGGGGGGGCGTCAGATACGCAGTATTTT.

The chain is built from TRBV11-2 and TRBJ1-1; D unclear. Between the trimmed V and J ends, which lost 5 bases and 0 bases, there was a span of 7 bases. CDR1 is SGHAT and CDR2 is FQNNGV in the germline V gene. The CDR3 totals 13 residues. Here the CDR3 DNA reads TGTGCCAGCAGCCTCGGGGTGAACACTGAAGCTTTCTTT. It yields the protein CASSLGVNTEAFF.

In nucleotides, the CDR3 is TGCGCCAGCAGCTTGGGGACTAGCGTCTACGAGCAGTACTTC. As protein: CASSLGTSVYEQYF. This chain connects TRBV5-1 to TRBJ2-7, with 9 bases matching TRBD2. The length of the CDR3 is 14 residues. V trimming: 0 bases; J trimming: 3 bases; junction bases outside the gene matches: 1. CDR1 SGHRS and CDR2 YFSETQ come from the germline V gene.

The chain carries TRBV6-5 and TRBJ2-5; 8 bases map to TRBD2. V shed 0 bases, J shed 4 bases, and the junction held 4 bases outside the gene matches. The CDR3 runs 15 residues. Per the germline V gene, CDR1 is MNHEY and CDR2 is SVGAGI. The CDR3 DNA is TGTGCCAGCAGTTACTCGGGACTAGTCGGAGAGACCCAGTACTTC. Translated, it gives CASSYSGLVGETQYF.

This clone was seen more than once but under ten times. The chain combines TRBV2 with TRBJ1-4; D is perhaps TRBD1 (5 bases). The V gene lost 6 bases and the J gene lost 5 bases, with 7 bases spanning the gap. Germline CDR1 is SNHLY and CDR2 is FYNNEI. The CDR3 has 12 amino acids. CDR3 region: CASSRANEKLFF. The CDR3 DNA reads TGTGCCAGCAGCAGGGCGAATGAAAAACTGTTTTTT.

The chain joins TRBV5-1 to TRBJ1-1, with D unclear. The ends were cut back, 0 bases at V and 0 bases at J, with 9 bases in the middle. CDR1 is SGHRS and CDR2 is YFSETQ in the germline V gene. The CDR3 is 15 amino acids. The CDR3, as DNA: TGCGCCAGCAGCTTGGCGTCCAGGATGAACACTGAAGCTTTCTTT. Its protein product is CASSLASRMNTEAFF.

The chain carries TRBV7-8 and TRBJ1-2, with TRBD1 identical over 8 bases. CDR1 SGHVS and CDR2 FQNEAQ come from the germline V gene. V was pared by 7 bases and J by 7 bases, with 14 bases of the junction left unmatched. This CDR3 has 15 residues. CDR3: CASTTSNRGLVGYTF. The CDR3 DNA follows: TGTGCCAGCACCACAAGTAACAGGGGGTTGGTTGGCTACACCTTC.

This clone has more than one count but fewer than ten. CDR3 bases: TGTGCTAGTGGTAAGACATACTCCTACGAGCAGTACTTC. Its protein is CASGKTYSYEQYF. The V call is TRBV12-5, the J call TRBJ2-7; D remains unclear. The CDR3 has 13 residues. The V and J ends lost 5 bases and 0 bases respectively, with 8 bases between them. Germline assignment: CDR1 LGHNT and CDR2 FRNRAP.

The gene calls are TRBV18 and TRBJ1-5, with D maybe TRBD1 (5 bases). Germline V lookup: CDR1 KGHSH, CDR2 LQKENI. Between the trimmed V and J ends, which lost 2 bases and 5 bases, there was a span of 10 bases. The CDR3 extends over 14 amino acids. The CDR3 region has the DNA TGTGCCAGCTCACCAGGGGGGACCCATCAGCCCCAGCATTTT. Its translation: CASSPGGTHQPQHF. Variable domain in full (rest from reference TRBV18 and TRBJ1-5): NAGVMQNPRHLVRRRGQEARLRCSPMKGHSHVYWYRQLPEEGLKFMVYLQKENIIDESGMPKERFSAEFPKEGPSILRIQQVVRGDSAAYFCASSPGGTHQPQHFGDGTRLSIL.

The rearrangement uses TRBV9 and TRBJ1-2, with D possibly matching TRBD1 (5 bases). Trimming left V 0 bases short and J 4 bases short, with 13 bases between. The CDR3 has 15 residues. CDR1 and CDR2 from the germline V gene are SGDLS and YYNGEE. CDR3 in amino acids: CASSVGGFGGYGYTF. The DNA of the CDR3 is TGTGCCAGCAGCGTAGGCGGCTTCGGGGGCTATGGCTACACCTTC.

Here the CDR3 DNA reads TGTGCCAGCAGTAGGGGAACAGATACGCAGTATTTT. Translating gives CASSRGTDTQYF. V and J are TRBV2 and TRBJ2-3, with D maybe TRBD1 (5 bases). The CDR3 totals 12 residues. V was clipped by 5 bases and J by 3 bases, with 6 bases between them. The germline V gene encodes CDR1 SNHLY and CDR2 FYNNEI.

The rearrangement uses TRBV5-1 and TRBJ2-7; TRBD1 matches 12 bases. CDR1 and CDR2 from the germline V gene are SGHRS and YFSETQ. This CDR3 spans 15 amino acids. V was pared by 1 base and J by 5 bases, with 4 bases of the junction left unmatched. This chain's CDR3 is CASSLRGQGAHEQYF. Here the CDR3 DNA reads TGCGCCAGCAGCTTGAGGGGACAGGGGGCCCACGAGCAGTACTTC.

The chain has TRBV5-1 and TRBJ2-7, with D perhaps matching TRBD1 (5 bases). The CDR3 is made up of 15 amino acids. CDR1 is SGHRS and CDR2 is YFSETQ in the germline V gene. The V and J ends lost 1 base and 3 bases respectively, with 14 bases between them. The chain's CDR3 is CASSLYPRGNYEQYF. The CDR3 nucleotides are TGCGCCAGCAGCTTGTACCCAAGGGGAAACTACGAGCAGTACTTC.

This rearrangement joins TRBV7-2 to TRBJ1-5; D not resolved. Germline loops: CDR1 SGHTA, CDR2 FQGNSA. The CDR3 is made up of 14 amino acids. The germline V and J ends were trimmed by 5 bases and 2 bases, with 10 bases remaining between them. The CDR3 protein is CASSTRGGNQPQHF. Written as DNA, the CDR3 is TGTGCCAGCAGCACCCGCGGGGGCAATCAGCCCCAGCATTTT.

V is TRBV6-5 and J is TRBJ1-6; no clear D gene. The CDR3 is made up of 12 amino acids. Trimming removed 6 bases from V and 7 bases from J, with 7 bases in between. Per the germline V gene, CDR1 is MNHEY and CDR2 is SVGAGI. CDR3 protein: CASRTGNSPLHF. DNA of the CDR3: TGTGCCAGCAGAACGGGGAATTCACCCCTCCACTTT.

The chain recombines TRBV5-4 with TRBJ2-5; D is ambiguous. Germline-derived CDR1 and CDR2 are SGHNT and YYREEE (reference sequence). The CDR3 totals 13 residues. V was shortened by 0 bases and J by 3 bases, with 6 bases between the two germline ends. The CDR3 sequence is CASSLDGEETQYF. The CDR3 nucleotides read TGTGCCAGCAGCTTGGATGGAGAAGAGACCCAGTACTTC.

This clone occurred once. DNA of the CDR3: TGTGCCAGCAGCTTGTCCAGCGCCGCCTTTAACTATGGCTACACCTTC. Translating it yields CASSLSSAAFNYGYTF. The V gene is TRBV5-5, the J gene TRBJ1-2; D is unclear. Trimming left V 1 base short and J 1 base short, with 14 bases between. The CDR3 loop spans 16 amino acids. Per germline, CDR1 SGHKS and CDR2 YYEKEE (reference sequence).

The V call is TRBV4-1, the J call TRBJ1-4; D not certain. The CDR3 spans 16 residues. Trimming removed 0 bases at V and 0 bases at J, with 8 bases between. Germline-derived CDR1 and CDR2 are MGHRA and YSYEKL. CDR3 loop: CASSQDFSATNEKLFF. In DNA form, the CDR3 reads TGCGCCAGCAGCCAAGACTTTTCAGCAACTAATGAAAAACTGTTTTTT.